Here is one T cell receptor beta chain with its context. Original analysis: Reference gene primer amplification in the assay estimated nucleated cell counts. Profiling relied on immunoSEQ multiplex PCR, and the TCRdb table lists in-frame clones only, not all of them. V and J calls plus clone size are reproduced from that table; the DNA served to infer D and trimming. This table holds 200,000 to 300,000 clones, more than 85% found once. This entry belongs to a study of blood T cell repertoires in COVID-19. Study summary: The United States, Italy and Spain were the sources of the acute and convalescent COVID-19 samples.

V lost 1 base and J lost 7; bases outside the gene matches: 7. The CDR3 is made up of 15 amino acids. Germline V gene sequence: CDR1 LGHDT, CDR2 YNNKEL (reference sequence). Seattle patient enrollment occurred during active infection, with longitudinal follow-up thereafter. This TCR came from a woman in her sixties or seventies with COVID-19, enrolled during active disease. This rearrangement joins TRBV3-1 (or the pseudogene TRBV3-2) to TRBJ2-1; 7 bases map to TRBD1. The sample consisted of peripheral blood. In nucleotides, the CDR3 is TGTGCCAGCAGCCAAGGACAGGGACGGCTTAATGAGCAGTTCTTC. The encoded protein is CASSQGQGRLNEQFF.